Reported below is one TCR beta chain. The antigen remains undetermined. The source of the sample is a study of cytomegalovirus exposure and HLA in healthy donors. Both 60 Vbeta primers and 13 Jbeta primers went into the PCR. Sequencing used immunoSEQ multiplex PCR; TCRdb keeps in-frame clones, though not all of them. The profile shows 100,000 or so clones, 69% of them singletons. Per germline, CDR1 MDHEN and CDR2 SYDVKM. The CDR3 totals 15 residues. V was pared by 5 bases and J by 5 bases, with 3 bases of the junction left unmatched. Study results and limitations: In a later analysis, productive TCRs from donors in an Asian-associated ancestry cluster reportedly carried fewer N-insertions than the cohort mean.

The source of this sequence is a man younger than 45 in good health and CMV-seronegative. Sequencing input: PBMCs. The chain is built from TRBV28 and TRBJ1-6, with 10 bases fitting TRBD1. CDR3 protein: CASSPGTGDNSPLHF. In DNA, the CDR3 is TGTGCCAGCAGTCCCGGGACAGGGGATAATTCACCCCTCCACTTT.